What follows are 15 T cell receptor beta chains derived from one specimen sequenced in a study of patients and donors after allogeneic stem cell transplantation. Each CDR3 protein is one row after TCRdb ran MiXCR on the RT-PCR reads. The sample consists of 200,000 to 250,000 distinct CDR3 sequences, around an eighth of them appearing once. Sequenced input: blood, either unsorted or a sorted T cell fraction (not recorded which). These receptors all come from a human donor who was either an allogeneic HSCT recipient or a stem cell or donor lymphocyte infusion donor (not recorded which). It is not recorded whose cells these are; they may come from a transplant donor.

This clonotype was seen at least ten times. This rearrangement joins TRBV24-1 to TRBJ2-3, with 12 positions matching TRBD2. Trimming at V came to 4 bases and at J to 3 bases, leaving 7 bases not matched to a gene. Germline CDR1 is KGHDR and CDR2 is SFDVKD. The CDR3 runs 17 residues. As DNA, the CDR3 is TGTGCCACCAGTGACCCCTGGACTAGCGGGAAGACAGATACGCAGTATTTT. Translated: CATSDPWTSGKTDTQYF.

This clonotype was seen many times. The V call is TRBV7-8, the J call TRBJ2-3; D remains unclear. This CDR3 is 11 amino acids long. Germline CDR1 reads SGHVS; CDR2 reads FQNEAQ. V shed 4 bases and J shed 6 bases, with 5 bases lying between them. The CDR3, as DNA: TGTGCCAGCAGCTCCCAGGATACGCAGTATTTT. Its protein is CASSSQDTQYF.

This clonotype was found many times. The V call is TRBV6-1, the J call TRBJ2-2; D uncertain. In germline, CDR1 is MNHNS, CDR2 SASEGT. V shed 7 bases and J shed 2 bases, with 14 bases lying between them. The CDR3 runs 15 residues. The CDR3, as DNA: TGTGCCAGCAAAATATCGAGGTTAAACACCGGGGAGCTGTTTTTT. It encodes CASKISRLNTGELFF.

This sequence joins TRBV5-4 and TRBJ2-1; 8 nucleotides match TRBD2. From germline, CDR1 is SGHNT and CDR2 YYREEE (reference sequence). The CDR3 totals 16 residues. V trimming: 0 bases; J trimming: 4 bases; junction bases outside the gene matches: 6. The CDR3 sequence is CASSLAGGAGYNEQFF. CDR3 DNA: TGTGCCAGCAGCTTGGCGGGGGGGGCGGGATACAATGAGCAGTTCTTC.

This clonotype was seen only a few times. The chain couples TRBV11-2 to TRBJ2-3, with TRBD2 matching 12 bases. The CDR3 length is 14 residues. V shed 5 bases and J 6 bases; nucleotides not matched to a gene: 3. CDR1 is SGHAT, CDR2 FQNNGV, per germline. The CDR3 coding sequence is TGTGCCAGCAGCCTAGCGGGGGGGCCCGATACGCAGTATTTT. Amino acid sequence: CASSLAGGPDTQYF.

This clonotype was seen at least ten times. The chain carries TRBV29-1 and TRBJ2-7; D unclear. V lost 5 bases and J 3 bases, leaving 8 bases between the germline ends. The V gene's germline CDR1 is SQVTM and CDR2 ANQGSEA. The CDR3 runs to 11 residues. CDR3: CSVTRNYEQYF. The CDR3 nucleotides read TGCAGCGTTACCAGAAACTACGAGCAGTACTTC.

In this sample, this clonotype turned up a few times. V usage is TRBV14 and J usage is TRBJ1-6; 8 positions match TRBD1. Trimming at V came to 4 bases and at J to 5 bases, leaving 7 bases not matched to a gene. Germline V CDR1 and CDR2: SGHDN, FVKESK. The length of the CDR3 is 16 residues. The CDR3: CASSPWTGLNNSPLHF. CDR3 DNA sequence: TGTGCCAGCAGCCCTTGGACAGGGCTAAATAATTCACCCCTCCACTTT.

The V and J genes are TRBV5-5 and TRBJ2-3; maybe TRBD2 (5 bases). V was pared by 0 bases and J by 0 bases, with 8 bases between. Germline V gene data show CDR1 as SGHKS and CDR2 as YYEKEE (reference sequence). This CDR3 spans 15 amino acids. The CDR3 DNA is TGTGCCAGCAGCTTGGGGACTTTCAGCACAGATACGCAGTATTTT. It encodes CASSLGTFSTDTQYF.

The table lists this clonotype with many counts. This chain's CDR3 is CASSQDRTGSGETQYF. Here the CDR3 DNA reads TGCGCCAGCAGCCAAGATCGTACGGGTTCAGGAGAGACCCAGTACTTC. The chain links TRBV4-1 to TRBJ2-5; D is ambiguous. V was cut by 0 bases and J by 4 bases, with 15 bases left in between. Germline-derived CDR1 and CDR2 are MGHRA and YSYEKL. This CDR3 has 16 amino acids.

In this sample, this clonotype turned up a few times. The chain carries TRBV12-3 or TRBV12-4 and TRBJ1-5; D may be TRBD1 (5 bases). This CDR3 spans 15 amino acids. V was shortened by 5 bases and J by 0 bases, with 11 bases between the two germline ends. Here the CDR3 reads CASSPTVNSNQPQHF. The CDR3 nucleotides are TGTGCCAGCAGTCCGACAGTTAATAGCAATCAGCCCCAGCATTTT.

Only one count was recorded for this clonotype. This rearrangement joins TRBV20-1 to TRBJ2-1, with D unclear. With 6 bases removed from V and 10 bases from J, the gap between germline ends came to 16 bases. From germline, CDR1 is DFQATT and CDR2 SNEGSKA (reference sequence). The CDR3 consists of 12 residues. The DNA for the CDR3 is TGCAGTGCCCCCCCGATCGGCGCCGAGCAGTTCTTC. Its translation is CSAPPIGAEQFF.

The chain is built from TRBV6-2 or TRBV6-3 and TRBJ2-7, with TRBD2 matching 7 bases. CDR3 length: 15 amino acids. Losses at the gene ends were 0 bases for V and 1 base for J; bases not matched to a gene: 3. Germline CDR1 and CDR2: MNHEY and SVGEGT. CDR3 in DNA: TGTGCCAGCAGTTACTCAGGGGAGGGTTCCTACGAGCAGTACTTC. Residues: CASSYSGEGSYEQYF.

This clonotype is labeled as medium-sized. V and J are TRBV20-1 and TRBJ2-5; 7 bases are shared with TRBD1. Germline CDR1 reads DFQATT; CDR2 reads SNEGSKA (reference sequence). Trimming cost V 5 bases and J 1 base; bases outside gene matches: 1. CDR3 size: 12 residues. CDR3 nucleotides: TGCAGTGCTTACAGGGGCCAAGAGACCCAGTACTTC. Translated, it gives CSAYRGQETQYF.

This clonotype was detected a few times. The V call is TRBV12-3 or TRBV12-4, the J call TRBJ2-2, with D perhaps TRBD2 (5 bases). The CDR3 sequence is 16 residues long. Deletions cut 5 bases from V and 3 bases from J, with 16 bases between. CDR3 bases: TGTGCCAGCAGTCCACTTCCCACTAGTTACACCGGGGAGCTGTTTTTT. Translated: CASSPLPTSYTGELFF.

The chain joins TRBV7-3 to TRBJ2-3, with a possible D match to TRBD2 (7 bases). V lost 5 bases, J lost 4 bases, and 19 bases lay in between. The CDR3 covers 16 residues. CDR1 SGHTA and CDR2 FQGTGA come from the germline V gene. CDR3 sequence (DNA): TGTGCCAGCAGCCTGAATGCGGGGGCTAGCGCAGATACGCAGTATTTT. Translation gives CASSLNAGASADTQYF.